Sequencing of this T cell receptor beta chain was carried out in a study of Graves' ophthalmopathy and Graves' hyperthyroidism. Study-wide results and limits: The model's ophthalmopathy progression predictions had approximately 71% sensitivity and less than 75% specificity.

As regards this clonotype: Its antigen remains unknown. The junction and the germline gene differ at one end; a read error may be behind it.

RNA transcripts provided the template for amplifying TCR beta CDR3 regions. HTBI primers served in a first-round RT-PCR, which a second-round multiplex PCR followed. TCRdb re-derived calls from the multiplex PCR reads in MiXCR, one entry per CDR3 protein. The data contain about 400,000 distinct CDR3 sequences, about 16% of them singletons. Germline CDR1 MDHEN, CDR2 SYDVKM. The CDR3 spans 13 residues. The source of this sequence is a woman aged 18-29 years with Graves' ophthalmopathy. The sample taken for sequencing was peripheral blood. The chain uses TRBV28 and TRBJ2-7; 8 bases line up with TRBD2. CDR3 sequence: CASSFGGLVGKNF. CDR3 sequence (DNA): TGTGCCAGCAGTTTCGGGGGACTAGTCGGTAAAAACTTC.